The sequence of this TCR beta chain was determined in a study of shared clonotypes between healthy human individuals. Whole-study results and caveats: Unshared clonotypes carried lower generation probabilities than those common to all four donors.

In the case of this clone: Its antigen is unidentified.

Deep-level running was used for the assay. Sequencing was performed with immunoSEQ multiplex PCR; in TCRdb, only in-frame clones are kept and a portion is missing. The sample shows about 680,000 clones, 92% of them seen only once. Naive-designated CD8 cells lacked CD45RO, were positively enriched for CCR7, and omitted terminally differentiated effector memory CD45RA+ cells. The CDR3 sequence is 13 residues long. Deletions cut 0 bases from V and 7 bases from J, with 9 bases between. Germline CDR1 ENHRY, CDR2 SYGVKD. V and J are TRBV10-3 and TRBJ1-2; maybe TRBD1 (5 bases). Sample: naive CD8+ T cells sorted from blood. The clonotype comes from a man aged 30 to 45 in good health. CDR3 in DNA: TGTGCCATCAGTGAGTCTGTGGGGGGTGGCTACACCTTC. Its protein product is CAISESVGGGYTF.